This T cell receptor (beta chain) was captured in a study of cytomegalovirus exposure and HLA in healthy donors. Healthy bone marrow donors made up the donors. PCR amplification relied on 60 Vbeta primers (plus 13 Jbeta primers). TCRdb keeps only in-frame clones here, not all; method: immunoSEQ multiplex PCR. Here the sample spans 120,000 or so clones, approximately 10% being singletons. The length of the CDR3 is 17 residues. Trimming left V 4 bases short and J 0 bases short, with 18 bases between. Germline CDR1 MDHEN, CDR2 SYDVKM. Sample: PBMCs. The rearrangement links TRBV28 to TRBJ2-5, with D unclear. The TCR comes from a woman between 18 and 30 years old in good health and CMV-seropositive. CDR3: CASSSSPLWADQETQYF. CDR3 sequence (DNA): TGTGCCAGCAGTTCTTCTCCCCTCTGGGCCGACCAAGAGACCCAGTACTTC.